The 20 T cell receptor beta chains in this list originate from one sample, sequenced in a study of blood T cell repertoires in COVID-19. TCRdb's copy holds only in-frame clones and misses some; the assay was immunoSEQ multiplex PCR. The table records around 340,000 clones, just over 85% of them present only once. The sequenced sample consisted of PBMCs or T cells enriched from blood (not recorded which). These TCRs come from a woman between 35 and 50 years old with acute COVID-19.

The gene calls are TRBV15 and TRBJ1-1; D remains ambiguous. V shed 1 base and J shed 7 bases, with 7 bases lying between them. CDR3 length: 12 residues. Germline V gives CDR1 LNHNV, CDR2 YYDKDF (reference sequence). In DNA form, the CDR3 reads TGTGCCACCAGCAGAGGCGGGGTTGAAGCTTTCTTT. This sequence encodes CATSRGGVEAFF.

CDR3 in amino acids: CATSRASMPGWVHEQYF. The CDR3 nucleotides are TGTGCCACCAGCAGGGCTTCAATGCCAGGGTGGGTACACGAGCAGTACTTC. This sequence joins TRBV15 and TRBJ2-7, with D tentatively TRBD1 (5 bases). The V gene's germline CDR1 is LNHNV and CDR2 YYDKDF (reference sequence). The CDR3 consists of 17 residues. V was trimmed by 3 bases and J by 5 bases, leaving 23 bases between them.

The CDR3 DNA reads TGCGCCAGCAGCCGCGACTACGAGCAGTACTTC. Its translation is CASSRDYEQYF. This sequence joins TRBV5-1 and TRBJ2-7; D is ambiguous. Deletions cut 4 bases from V and 3 bases from J, with 5 bases between. The germline gives CDR1 SGHRS, CDR2 YFSETQ. The CDR3 is 11 amino acids.

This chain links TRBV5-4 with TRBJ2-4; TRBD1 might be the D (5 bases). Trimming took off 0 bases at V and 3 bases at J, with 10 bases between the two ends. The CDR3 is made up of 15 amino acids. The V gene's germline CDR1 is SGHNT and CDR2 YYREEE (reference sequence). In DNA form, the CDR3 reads TGTGCCAGCAGCTTGGTAGGGGTGGGCAAAAACATTCAGTACTTC. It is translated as CASSLVGVGKNIQYF. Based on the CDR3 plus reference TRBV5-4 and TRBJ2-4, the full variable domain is ETGVTQSPTHLIKTRGQQVTLRCSSQSGHNTVSWYQQALGQGPQFIFQYYREEENGRGNFPPRFSGLQFPNYSSELNVNALELDDSALYLCASSLVGVGKNIQYFGAGTRLSVL.

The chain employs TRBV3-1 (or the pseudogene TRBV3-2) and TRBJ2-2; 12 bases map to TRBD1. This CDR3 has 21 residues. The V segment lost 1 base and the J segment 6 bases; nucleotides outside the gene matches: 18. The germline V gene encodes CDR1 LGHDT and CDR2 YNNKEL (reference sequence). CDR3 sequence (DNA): TGTGCCAGCAGCCAAGTGGGCCCGGGACAGGGGGCGTACGGGAAGGCCGGGGAGCTGTTTTTT. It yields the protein CASSQVGPGQGAYGKAGELFF.

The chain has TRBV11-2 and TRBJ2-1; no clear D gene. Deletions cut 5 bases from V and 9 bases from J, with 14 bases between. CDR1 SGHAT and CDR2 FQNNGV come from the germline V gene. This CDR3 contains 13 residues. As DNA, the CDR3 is TGTGCCAGCAGCCAATCGATTAGGAGTGAGCAGTTCTTC. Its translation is CASSQSIRSEQFF.

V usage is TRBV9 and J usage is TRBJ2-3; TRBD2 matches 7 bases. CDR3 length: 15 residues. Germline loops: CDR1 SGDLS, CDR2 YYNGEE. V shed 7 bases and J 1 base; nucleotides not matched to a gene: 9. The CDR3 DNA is TGTGCCAGCCAGCGGGGAGGGGCTGGCACAGATACGCAGTATTTT. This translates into CASQRGGAGTDTQYF.

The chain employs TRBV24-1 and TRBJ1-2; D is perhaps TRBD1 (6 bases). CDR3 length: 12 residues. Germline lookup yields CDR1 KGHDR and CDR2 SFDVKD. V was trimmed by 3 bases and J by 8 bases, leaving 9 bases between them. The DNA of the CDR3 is TGTGCCACCAGTGATAACAGGGCCGGCTACACCTTC. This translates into CATSDNRAGYTF.

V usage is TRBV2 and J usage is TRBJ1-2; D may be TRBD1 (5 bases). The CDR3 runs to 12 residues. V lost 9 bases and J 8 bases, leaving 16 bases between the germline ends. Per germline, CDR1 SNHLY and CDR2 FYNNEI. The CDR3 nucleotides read TGTGCCAGATCCCAGGGTAAGGGCGGCTACACCTTC. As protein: CARSQGKGGYTF.

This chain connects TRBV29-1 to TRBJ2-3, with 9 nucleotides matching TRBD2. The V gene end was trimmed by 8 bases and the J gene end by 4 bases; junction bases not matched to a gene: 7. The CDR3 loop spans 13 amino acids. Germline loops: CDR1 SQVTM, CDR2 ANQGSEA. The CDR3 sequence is CSTQREAADTQYF. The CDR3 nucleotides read TGCAGCACGCAGCGGGAGGCGGCAGATACGCAGTATTTT.

DNA for the CDR3: TGCGCCAGCAGCCGCGACAGCCACGCTGGTGCTTTCTTT. Translating it yields CASSRDSHAGAFF. This rearrangement joins TRBV4-3 to TRBJ1-1, with TRBD1 as a possible D gene (5 bases). Germline V gene lookup returns CDR1 LGHNA and CDR2 YSLEER. V lost 4 bases, J lost 11 bases, and 17 bases lay in between. There are 13 residues in the CDR3.

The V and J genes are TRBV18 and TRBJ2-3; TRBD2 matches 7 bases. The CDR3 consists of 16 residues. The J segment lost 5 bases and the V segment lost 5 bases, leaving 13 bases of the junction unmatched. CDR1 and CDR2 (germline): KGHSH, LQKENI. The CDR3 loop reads CASSTGLGLSVDTQYF. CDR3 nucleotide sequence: TGTGCCAGCTCAACCGGACTAGGGTTGTCGGTAGATACGCAGTATTTT.

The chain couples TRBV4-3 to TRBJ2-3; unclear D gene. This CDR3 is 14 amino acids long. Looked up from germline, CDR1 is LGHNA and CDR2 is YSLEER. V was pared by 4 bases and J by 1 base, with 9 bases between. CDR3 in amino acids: CASSLVGGTDTQYF. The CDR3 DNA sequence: TGCGCCAGCAGCCTCGTGGGCGGCACAGATACGCAGTATTTT.

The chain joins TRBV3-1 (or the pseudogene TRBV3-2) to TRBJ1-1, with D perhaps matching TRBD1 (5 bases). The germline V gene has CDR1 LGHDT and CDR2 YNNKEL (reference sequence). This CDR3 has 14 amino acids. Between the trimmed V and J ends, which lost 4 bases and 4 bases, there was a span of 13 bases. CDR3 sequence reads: CASSPAWTSTEAFF. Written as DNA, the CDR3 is TGTGCCAGCAGCCCAGCCTGGACAAGCACTGAAGCTTTCTTT.

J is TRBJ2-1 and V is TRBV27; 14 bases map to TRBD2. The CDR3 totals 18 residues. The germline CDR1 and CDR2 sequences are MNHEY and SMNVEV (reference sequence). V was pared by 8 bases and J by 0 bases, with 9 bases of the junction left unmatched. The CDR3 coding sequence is TGTGCCAGCTCGGGACTAGCGGGAGATCGGGGCTCCTACAATGAGCAGTTCTTC. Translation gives CASSGLAGDRGSYNEQFF.

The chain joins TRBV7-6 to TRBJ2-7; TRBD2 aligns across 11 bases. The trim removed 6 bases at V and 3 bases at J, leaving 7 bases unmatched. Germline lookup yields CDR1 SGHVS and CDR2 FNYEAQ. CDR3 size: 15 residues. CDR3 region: CASSRTSGGIYEQYF. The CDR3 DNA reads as TGTGCCAGCAGTCGTACTAGCGGGGGCATCTACGAGCAGTACTTC.

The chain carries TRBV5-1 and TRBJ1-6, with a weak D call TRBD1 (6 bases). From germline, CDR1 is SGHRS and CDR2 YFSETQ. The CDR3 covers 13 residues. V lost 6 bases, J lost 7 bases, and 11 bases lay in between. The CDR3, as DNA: TGCGCCAGCACGGACAGCCTAAATTCACCCCTCCACTTT. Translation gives CASTDSLNSPLHF.

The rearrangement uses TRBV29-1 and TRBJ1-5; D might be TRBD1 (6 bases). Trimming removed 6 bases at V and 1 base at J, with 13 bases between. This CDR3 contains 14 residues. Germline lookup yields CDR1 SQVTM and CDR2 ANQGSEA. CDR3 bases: TGCAGCGTGAAGACAGGTAGCAGCAATCAGCCCCAGCATTTT. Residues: CSVKTGSSNQPQHF.

CDR3 region: CASSESSPFGDTQYF. CDR3 sequence (DNA): TGTGCCAGCAGTGAGTCCTCCCCCTTCGGAGATACGCAGTATTTT. V gene TRBV2 combines with J gene TRBJ2-3, with unresolved D. The CDR3 contains 15 residues. V lost 3 bases and J 5 bases, leaving 15 bases between the germline ends. Germline CDR1 SNHLY, CDR2 FYNNEI.

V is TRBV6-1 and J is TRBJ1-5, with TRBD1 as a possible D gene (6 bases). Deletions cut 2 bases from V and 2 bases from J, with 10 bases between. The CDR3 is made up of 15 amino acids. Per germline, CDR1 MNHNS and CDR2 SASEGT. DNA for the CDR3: TGTGCCAGCAGTGAACAGGGGATCGGCAATCAGCCCCAGCATTTT. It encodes CASSEQGIGNQPQHF.